A selection of T cell receptor beta chains follows, all from one sample in a study of cytomegalovirus exposure and HLA in healthy donors. Sequencing was performed with immunoSEQ multiplex PCR; in TCRdb, only in-frame clones are kept and a portion is missing. Of some 65,000 clones listed, 70% to 85% are singletons. The specimen sequenced was PBMCs. These receptors all come from a girl aged 5 to 17 in good health and CMV-seropositive. The CDR3 runs from the conserved cysteine through the conserved F or W. A D gene is named only where the DNA matches it firmly. Clone size is not always given. Where it is, it says once, few, many or a class for expanded clones.

CDR3aa | CDR3nt | j_gene | d_gene | abundance | v_gene
CASSLVPGQGSGCTF | TGTGCCAGCAGCTTAGTACCGGGACAGGGGTCGGGGTGCACCTTC | TRBJ1-2 | TRBD1 | once | TRBV7-2
CASSVAGSSSYEQYF | TGTGCCAGCAGCGTAGCTGGGAGCAGCTCCTACGAGCAGTACTTC | TRBJ2-7 | NA | NA | TRBV9
CASSVTSGEETQYF | TGTGCCAGCAGTGTCACTAGCGGGGAAGAGACCCAGTACTTC | TRBJ2-5 | TRBD2 | few | TRBV25-1
CASTDRPSGNTIYF | TGTGCCAGCACCGACAGACCCTCTGGAAACACCATATATTTT | TRBJ1-3 | NA | NA | TRBV9
CASELLGGTEAFF | TGTGCCAGCGAGTTATTAGGGGGCACTGAAGCTTTCTTT | TRBJ1-1 | NA | few | TRBV6-5
CASSRQDGGEAFF | TGTGCCAGCAGCAGACAGGACGGAGGTGAAGCTTTCTTT | TRBJ1-1 | NA | NA | TRBV6-5
CASSSPRRGQNYGYTF | TGTGCCAGCAGTTCCCCTCGGAGGGGGCAGAACTATGGCTACACCTTC | TRBJ1-2 | TRBD1 | NA | TRBV6-5
CASSEDVGHTDTQYF | TGTGCCAGCAGCGAGGACGTGGGGCACACAGATACGCAGTATTTT | TRBJ2-3 | NA | NA | TRBV9
CASSSGLADQETQYF | TGTGCCAGCAGCTCGGGACTAGCAGACCAAGAGACCCAGTACTTC | TRBJ2-5 | TRBD2 | few | TRBV7-9
CASSLGIRPGSYEQYF | TGCGCCAGCAGCTTGGGCATAAGACCGGGCTCCTACGAGCAGTACTTC | TRBJ2-7 | NA | NA | TRBV5-1
CASSYLGSGLRYEQYF | TGTGCCAGCAGTTATCTGGGGTCGGGACTTCGATACGAGCAGTACTTC | TRBJ2-7 | NA | NA | TRBV6-5
CSVAVRYTDTQYF | TGCAGCGTTGCTGTTCGCTACACAGATACGCAGTATTTT | TRBJ2-3 | NA | NA | TRBV29-1
CASRSGQGNNSPLHF | TGTGCCAGCAGATCGGGACAGGGTAACAATTCACCCCTCCACTTT | TRBJ1-6 | TRBD1 | few | TRBV6-1
CASSLPRRSTGELFF | TGTGCCAGCAGTTTGCCCCGTAGAAGCACCGGGGAGCTGTTTTTT | TRBJ2-2 | NA | NA | TRBV28
CAWGRVTGELFF | TGTGCCTGGGGCAGGGTTACCGGGGAGCTGTTTTTT | TRBJ2-2 | NA | NA | TRBV30
CSVGHRGQPQHF | TGCAGCGTTGGGCACAGGGGCCAGCCCCAGCATTTT | TRBJ1-5 | TRBD1 | NA | TRBV29-1
CASRLAGGLTDTQYF | TGTGCCAGCAGGCTAGCGGGAGGGCTCACAGATACGCAGTATTTT | TRBJ2-3 | TRBD2 | NA | TRBV6-4
CASSVAPGLEDEQYF | TGTGCCAGCAGCGTAGCTCCGGGACTCGAGGACGAGCAGTACTTC | TRBJ2-7 | NA | NA | TRBV9
CASSLDLELTNYGYTF | TGTGCCAGCAGCTTAGATTTAGAGTTAACTAACTATGGCTACACCTTC | TRBJ1-2 | NA | NA | TRBV7-9
CASSYSTGTGKLFF | TGTGCCAGCAGTTACTCGACCGGGACAGGGAAACTGTTTTTT | TRBJ1-4 | TRBD1 | few | TRBV6-5
CASSPNQGFEKLFF | TGTGCCAGCAGTCCCAACCAGGGTTTCGAAAAACTGTTTTTT | TRBJ1-4 | NA | NA | TRBV28
CASSFWGGARELFF | TGTGCCAGCAGTTTCTGGGGAGGGGCTCGGGAGCTGTTTTTT | TRBJ2-2 | TRBD2 | NA | TRBV28
CASSSTRGQGRSQPQHF | TGTGCCAGCAGTTCTACGCGGGGACAGGGACGGAGTCAGCCCCAGCATTTT | TRBJ1-5 | TRBD1 | NA | TRBV28
CASTRGIGGAYEQYF | TGTGCCAGCACGAGGGGTATCGGAGGGGCGTACGAGCAGTACTTC | TRBJ2-7 | NA | once | TRBV6-1